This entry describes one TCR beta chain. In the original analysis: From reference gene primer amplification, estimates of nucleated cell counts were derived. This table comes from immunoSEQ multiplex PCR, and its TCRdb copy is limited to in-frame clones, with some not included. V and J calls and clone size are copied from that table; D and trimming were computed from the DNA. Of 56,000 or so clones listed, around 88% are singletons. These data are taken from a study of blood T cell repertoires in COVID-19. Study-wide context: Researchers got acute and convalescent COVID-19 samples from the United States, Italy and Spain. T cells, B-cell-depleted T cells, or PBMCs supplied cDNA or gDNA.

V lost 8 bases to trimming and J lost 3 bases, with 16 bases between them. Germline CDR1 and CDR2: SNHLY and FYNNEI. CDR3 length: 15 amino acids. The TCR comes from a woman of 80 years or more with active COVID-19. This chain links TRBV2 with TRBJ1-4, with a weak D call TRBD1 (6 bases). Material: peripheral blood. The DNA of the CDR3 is TGTGCCAGCCGCCAGGGGAGAATAGCTAATGAAAAACTGTTTTTT. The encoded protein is CASRQGRIANEKLFF.